The 19 T cell receptor beta chains presented below share a single source sample, sequenced in a study of blood T cell repertoires in COVID-19. Repertoires were generated with immunoSEQ multiplex PCR, while TCRdb's copy carries only in-frame clones and drops some. The sample carries around 130,000 clones, approximately 85% recorded once. The sequenced sample was peripheral blood. All receptors derive from a human donor in a cohort sampled during active COVID-19.

The chain employs TRBV5-1 and TRBJ1-2; 8 bases line up with TRBD1. Trimming cost V 3 bases and J 6 bases; bases outside gene matches: 16. The CDR3 is made up of 17 amino acids. The germline gives CDR1 SGHRS, CDR2 YFSETQ. In DNA, the CDR3 is TGCGCCAGCAGCTCCGGTTGGGCAGGGGGCGAAGTCGATGGCTACACCTTC. Its translation: CASSSGWAGGEVDGYTF.

This chain joins TRBV5-1 and TRBJ2-1; 10 bases are a match to TRBD2. Germline V gene lookup returns CDR1 SGHRS and CDR2 YFSETQ. V shed 4 bases and J 4 bases; nucleotides not matched to a gene: 5. The CDR3 contains 15 residues. CDR3 sequence reads: CASSPGLAAYNEQFF. The CDR3 nucleotides are TGCGCCAGCAGCCCCGGACTAGCGGCGTACAATGAGCAGTTCTTC.

This chain uses TRBV18 with TRBJ2-1; no reliable D call. Trimming shortened V by 4 bases and J by 5 bases, and 21 bases separated the two germline ends. Germline V lookup: CDR1 KGHSH, CDR2 LQKENI. The CDR3 length is 17 residues. The CDR3 sequence is CASSLQAPTAPNNEQFF. CDR3 DNA: TGTGCCAGCTCACTCCAGGCCCCCACGGCGCCGAACAATGAGCAGTTCTTC.

The V call is TRBV5-1, the J call TRBJ2-1, with D unclear. The CDR3 length is 13 residues. Trimming pared 4 bases from V and 8 bases from J, leaving 13 bases between. Germline V gene sequence: CDR1 SGHRS, CDR2 YFSETQ. As DNA, the CDR3 is TGCGCCAGCAGCACCCGGTTGGGCGATGAGCAGTTCTTC. Protein product: CASSTRLGDEQFF.

V and J are TRBV27 and TRBJ2-7; TRBD2 matches 8 bases. Trimming took 7 bases from V and 0 from J; bases not matched to a gene: 5. Per germline, CDR1 MNHEY and CDR2 SMNVEV (reference sequence). The CDR3 runs to 14 residues. The CDR3 DNA reads TGTGCCAGCACATCAAGCGGGGGCTCCTACGAGCAGTACTTC. Its translation is CASTSSGGSYEQYF.

This chain uses TRBV7-2 with TRBJ1-3, with D perhaps matching TRBD1 (6 bases). V lost 6 bases to trimming and J lost 0 bases, with 18 bases between them. CDR3 size: 17 residues. Germline V gene lookup returns CDR1 SGHTA and CDR2 FQGNSA. CDR3 bases: TGTGCCAGCAGATCCCCTTGGGGACACAGCTCTGGAAACACCATATATTTT. Translated, it gives CASRSPWGHSSGNTIYF.

The table lists this clone with a few counts. The chain has TRBV5-1 and TRBJ2-7; TRBD1 matches at 8 bases. The V gene's germline CDR1 is SGHRS and CDR2 YFSETQ. The CDR3 totals 12 residues. With V trimmed by 2 bases and J by 7 bases, 2 bases remained unmatched. CDR3 nucleotides: TGCGCCAGCAGCTTCACAGGGGGAGAGCAGTACTTC. Translating it yields CASSFTGGEQYF.

J is TRBJ2-2 and V is TRBV15; 10 bases are shared with TRBD2. The CDR3 has 16 residues. Trimming cost V 0 bases and J 4 bases; bases outside gene matches: 2. In germline, CDR1 is LNHNV, CDR2 YYDKDF (reference sequence). This CDR3 is CATSRDRTSGTGELFF. The CDR3 nucleotides read TGTGCCACCAGCAGAGATAGGACTAGCGGCACCGGGGAGCTGTTTTTT. The entire variable domain, with the rest obtained from reference TRBV15 and TRBJ2-2, is as follows: DAMVIQNPRYQVTQFGKPVTLSCSQTLNHNVMYWYQQKSSQAPKLLFHYYDKDFNNEADTPDNFQSRRPNTSFCFLDIRSPGLGDTAMYLCATSRDRTSGTGELFFGEGSRLTVL.

Of note for this clone: The sample carries other DNA sequences with the same CDR3. The rearrangement joins TRBV18 to TRBJ1-1; a weak D match, TRBD1 (5 bases). V gave up 3 bases and J gave up 1 base, with 18 bases separating them. The CDR3 runs to 17 residues. CDR1 is KGHSH and CDR2 is LQKENI in the germline V gene. DNA of the CDR3: TGTGCCAGCTCACCGAAAATAGGAGGGGCGGGGAACACTGAAGCTTTCTTT. As protein: CASSPKIGGAGNTEAFF.

The chain joins TRBV3-1 (or the pseudogene TRBV3-2) to TRBJ1-2; D gene unclear. V was pared by 1 base and J by 10 bases, with 25 bases between. In germline, CDR1 is LGHDT, CDR2 YNNKEL (reference sequence). The length of the CDR3 is 17 residues. CDR3 amino acids: CASSQAVFGGILGDYTF. CDR3 DNA sequence: TGTGCCAGCAGCCAAGCTGTGTTCGGCGGTATCTTAGGAGACTACACCTTC.

This sequence joins TRBV11-2 and TRBJ2-5; D not certain. This CDR3 comprises 13 residues. V lost 0 bases to trimming and J lost 5 bases, with 7 bases between them. Germline CDR1 is SGHAT and CDR2 is FQNNGV. CDR3 in amino acids: CASSLEVRETQYF. The DNA for the CDR3 is TGTGCCAGCAGCTTAGAGGTCAGGGAGACCCAGTACTTC.

The chain has TRBV29-1 and TRBJ2-5, with 8 bases fitting TRBD1. Trimming at V came to 2 bases and at J to 5 bases, leaving 16 bases not matched to a gene. This CDR3 has 17 residues. The germline V gene encodes CDR1 SQVTM and CDR2 ANQGSEA. CDR3 protein: CSVEKPRTGLDLETQYF. In DNA form, the CDR3 reads TGCAGCGTTGAAAAACCCCGGACAGGGCTAGATTTGGAGACCCAGTACTTC.

J is TRBJ1-1 and V is TRBV19, with 8 bases aligning to TRBD1. The junction had 9 bases not matched to a gene; V was cut back by 7 bases and J by 2 bases. CDR3 length: 15 residues. Per germline, CDR1 LNHDA and CDR2 SQIVND (reference sequence). The CDR3 nucleotides are TGTGCCAGTACCCTACAGGGGGGACCCAACACTGAAGCTTTCTTT. This translates into CASTLQGGPNTEAFF. Full variable domain (outside the CDR3, taken from reference TRBV19 and TRBJ1-1): DGGITQSPKYLFRKEGQNVTLSCEQNLNHDAMYWYRQDPGQGLRLIYYSQIVNDFQKGDIAEGYSVSREKKESFPLTVTSAQKNPTAFYLCASTLQGGPNTEAFFGQGTRLTVV.

The genes are TRBV11-2 and TRBJ2-3; maybe TRBD2 (5 bases). The CDR3 covers 14 residues. Trimming removed 5 bases from V and 2 bases from J, with 11 bases in between. Germline V gene data show CDR1 as SGHAT and CDR2 as FQNNGV. In nucleotides, the CDR3 is TGTGCCAGCAGCCATGCGGGCATCACAGATACGCAGTATTTT. It is translated as CASSHAGITDTQYF. The whole variable domain, remainder taken from reference TRBV11-2 and TRBJ2-3, is EAGVAQSPRYKIIEKRQSVAFWCNPISGHATLYWYQQILGQGPKLLIQFQNNGVVDDSQLPKDRFSAERLKGVDSTLKIQPAKLEDSAVYLCASSHAGITDTQYFGPGTRLTVL.

The chain employs TRBV10-3 and TRBJ2-3, with TRBD1 identical over 8 bases. Trimming cost V 6 bases and J 4 bases; bases outside gene matches: 6. Per the germline V gene, CDR1 is ENHRY and CDR2 is SYGVKD. The CDR3 sequence is 14 residues long. The CDR3 protein is CAIRMDRAADTQYF. DNA of the CDR3: TGTGCCATCAGGATGGACAGGGCCGCAGATACGCAGTATTTT.

The chain joins TRBV18 to TRBJ2-5; 7 bases are shared with TRBD1. Germline V lookup: CDR1 KGHSH, CDR2 LQKENI. The CDR3 extends over 16 amino acids. J lost 6 bases, V lost 2 bases, and 12 bases had no gene match. The CDR3: CASSPERQGLGKTQYF. For the CDR3, the DNA is TGTGCCAGCTCACCAGAGCGACAGGGTCTAGGGAAGACCCAGTACTTC.

This clone was counted a single time. The rearrangement uses TRBV21-1 and TRBJ2-2; TRBD1 was called by the table and not checked on the DNA. TRBV21-1 is given as a pseudogene. This CDR3 is 16 amino acids long. The CDR3: CASSKRQKLNTGELFF. CDR3 coding DNA: TGTGCCAGCAGCAAAAGACAGAAGTTGAACACCGGGGAGCTGTTTTTT.

The DNA of the CDR3 is TGTGCCAGTAGTAGGCACGACCAAGAGACCCAGTACTTC. Translation gives CASSRHDQETQYF. The chain uses TRBV19 and TRBJ2-5; D call uncertain. The germline gives CDR1 LNHDA, CDR2 SQIVND (reference sequence). The CDR3 extends over 13 amino acids. V gave up 4 bases and J gave up 0 bases, with 6 bases separating them.

The chain carries TRBV28 and TRBJ2-1, with 7 bases identical to TRBD2. After removal of 5 bases from V and 3 bases from J, the junction contained 4 bases not matched to a gene. The germline gives CDR1 MDHEN, CDR2 SYDVKM. The CDR3 totals 14 residues. CDR3: CASSLRDYYNEQFF. DNA for the CDR3: TGTGCCAGCAGTCTCCGGGACTACTACAATGAGCAGTTCTTC.